The 24 T cell receptor beta chains given below trace back to one sample, sequenced in a study of T-cell reconstitution after alpha-beta-depleted transplantation in children. As it was prepared, the TCRbeta library received unique molecular identifiers. TCRdb itself ran the PCR reads through MiXCR, one entry per CDR3 protein. The table includes about 500,000 distinct CDR3 sequences, 32% detected once. The specimen comprised PBMCs from the stem cell graft donor, sampled from the stem cell graft. The receptors originated from a human donor who donated a stem cell graft to a child with aplastic anemia.

The V and J genes are TRBV6-1 and TRBJ1-5, with 7 nucleotides matching TRBD1. Germline V lookup: CDR1 MNHNS, CDR2 SASEGT. CDR3 length equals 15 residues. Losses at the gene ends were 7 bases for V and 7 bases for J; bases not matched to a gene: 13. The CDR3: CASKPDRDERQPQHF. DNA of the CDR3: TGTGCCAGCAAACCCGACAGGGATGAAAGACAGCCCCAGCATTTT.

The chain carries TRBV27 and TRBJ2-2; TRBD2 aligns across 7 bases. The CDR3 has 13 residues. The germline CDR1 and CDR2 sequences are MNHEY and SMNVEV (reference sequence). After removal of 3 bases from V and 6 bases from J, the junction contained 1 base not matched to a gene. CDR3 amino acids: CASSFAGAGELFF. The CDR3 DNA is TGTGCCAGCAGTTTTGCGGGGGCCGGGGAGCTGTTTTTT.

Here the CDR3 reads CSARVGTVTGELFF. Here the CDR3 DNA reads TGCAGTGCTAGGGTTGGGACAGTCACCGGGGAGCTGTTTTTT. This chain connects TRBV20-1 to TRBJ2-2; 7 bases fit TRBD1. V dropped 3 bases and J dropped 4; count of bases not matched to a gene: 5. The germline V gene encodes CDR1 DFQATT and CDR2 SNEGSKA (reference sequence). The CDR3 has 14 residues.

The chain couples TRBV27 to TRBJ2-1; perhaps TRBD1 as D (6 bases). This CDR3 has 15 amino acids. The V end lost 5 bases, the J end lost 6 bases, and 17 bases lay between the germline ends. Germline CDR1 is MNHEY and CDR2 is SMNVEV (reference sequence). The CDR3 DNA is TGTGCCAGCAGTCCCCGGACAGCTACATTCAATGAGCAGTTCTTC. Its protein product is CASSPRTATFNEQFF.

This chain uses TRBV29-1 with TRBJ2-3; 9 bases are shared with TRBD2. The CDR3 runs to 14 residues. Germline CDR1 SQVTM, CDR2 ANQGSEA. V shed 5 bases and J 4 bases; nucleotides not matched to a gene: 7. The CDR3 sequence: CSVRGRAEADTQYF. The CDR3 DNA follows: TGCAGCGTTCGCGGGAGGGCCGAGGCAGATACGCAGTATTTT.

This clonotype was counted only a few times. The gene calls are TRBV20-1 and TRBJ1-6; no reliable D call. Germline CDR1 is DFQATT and CDR2 is SNEGSKA (reference sequence). The V and J ends lost 2 bases and 6 bases respectively, with 11 bases between them. This CDR3 is built from 14 residues. CDR3 DNA sequence: TGCAGTGCTAGAAACGCGGCGAGTAATTCACCCCTCCACTTT. Translation: CSARNAASNSPLHF.

The CDR3 DNA follows: TGTGCCAGCGCGGAACTAGCCGGCAATGAGCAGTTCTTC. Translating it yields CASAELAGNEQFF. V gene TRBV7-2 combines with J gene TRBJ2-1; perhaps TRBD2 as D (6 bases). Germline V gives CDR1 SGHTA, CDR2 FQGNSA. The ends were cut back, 8 bases at V and 6 bases at J, with 14 bases in the middle. The CDR3 contains 13 residues.

This clonotype was observed a few times. This chain uses TRBV7-2 with TRBJ2-5, with D perhaps TRBD2 (6 bases). CDR3 length equals 15 residues. Germline CDR1 and CDR2: SGHTA and FQGNSA. Between the trimmed V and J ends, which lost 5 bases and 4 bases, there was a span of 17 bases. In DNA form, the CDR3 reads TGTGCCAGCAGCGCGGGGTGGCAGGGAGGAGAGACCCAGTACTTC. The encoded protein is CASSAGWQGGETQYF. Combining the CDR3 with reference TRBV7-2 and TRBJ2-5 gives the whole variable domain GAGVSQSPSNKVTEKGKDVELRCDPISGHTALYWYRQSLGQGLEFLIYFQGNSAPDKSGLPSDRFSAERTGGSVSTLTIQRTQQEDSAVYLCASSAGWQGGETQYFGPGTRLLVL.

A few counts support this clonotype. The chain joins TRBV21-1 to TRBJ2-7; the table's D call, TRBD2, has no DNA check behind it. TRBV21-1 is tagged as a pseudogene. CDR3 size: 15 residues. CDR3 nucleotides: TGTGCCAGCAGCAAACACGGCAGGGTCGGTTTCGAGCAGTACGTC. Translated, it gives CASSKHGRVGFEQYV.

The count of this clonotype is one. This chain joins TRBV5-1 and TRBJ2-1; 9 bases fit TRBD2. V gave up 4 bases and J gave up 0 bases; unmatched junction bases: 5. The CDR3 length is 16 residues. From germline, CDR1 is SGHRS and CDR2 YFSETQ. The CDR3, as DNA: TGCGCCAGCAGCACTAATAGCGGGAGCTCCTACAATGAGCAGTTCTTC. It encodes CASSTNSGSSYNEQFF.

The chain is built from TRBV27 and TRBJ2-5; 8 bases are a match to TRBD2. CDR1 and CDR2 from the germline V gene are MNHEY and SMNVEV (reference sequence). This CDR3 spans 15 amino acids. J was trimmed by 1 base and V by 9 bases; bases with no gene match: 10. The CDR3, as DNA: TGTGCCAGTAGATTCGCGGGAGGACTCCAAGAGACCCAGTACTTC. Encoded protein: CASRFAGGLQETQYF.

This clonotype was seen a few times. This rearrangement joins TRBV5-1 to TRBJ2-6, with a tentative D call TRBD2 (6 bases). V was trimmed by 0 bases and J by 3 bases, leaving 7 bases between them. The CDR3 is 15 residues long. In germline, CDR1 is SGHRS, CDR2 YFSETQ. CDR3 bases: TGCGCCAGCAGCTTGGAAGCGGGTGGGGCCAACGTCCTGACTTTC. This sequence encodes CASSLEAGGANVLTF.

The chain employs TRBV5-1 and TRBJ2-5; D might be TRBD1 (5 bases). The CDR3 has 14 residues. The V gene's germline CDR1 is SGHRS and CDR2 YFSETQ. Trimming left V 9 bases short and J 0 bases short, with 15 bases between. The CDR3, as DNA: TGCGCCAAAAGGACATCAGTTAACCAAGAGACCCAGTACTTC. Encoded protein: CAKRTSVNQETQYF.

This clonotype has just a few counts. This sequence joins TRBV11-3 and TRBJ1-2; D not resolved. Trimming cost V 1 base and J 1 base, with 16 bases left between them. The CDR3 runs to 17 residues. Germline V lookup: CDR1 SGHNT, CDR2 YENEEA. The CDR3 DNA follows: TGTGCCAGCAGCTTAGGGATGTTCCGAGGAGTTAACTATGGCTACACCTTC. Protein sequence: CASSLGMFRGVNYGYTF.

This clonotype was counted between two and nine times. This chain uses TRBV12-3 or TRBV12-4 with TRBJ1-5; 7 nucleotides match TRBD1. The CDR3 is 13 residues long. V shed 4 bases and J 6 bases; nucleotides not matched to a gene: 3. This CDR3 reads CASSSTGRQPQHF. In DNA, the CDR3 is TGTGCCAGCAGTTCGACAGGGCGTCAGCCCCAGCATTTT.

This sequence joins TRBV7-2 and TRBJ1-2; perhaps TRBD1 as D (5 bases). The germline V gene has CDR1 SGHTA and CDR2 FQGNSA. CDR3 length: 14 residues. V lost 1 base, J lost 3 bases, and 9 bases lay in between. Here the CDR3 reads CASSLDPQDYGYTF. In DNA, the CDR3 is TGTGCCAGCAGCTTAGACCCACAGGACTATGGCTACACCTTC.

This chain uses TRBV7-3 with TRBJ1-1, with a tentative D call TRBD1 (6 bases). V was cut by 3 bases and J by 11 bases, with 16 bases left in between. The CDR3 sequence is 13 residues long. Germline CDR1 SGHTA, CDR2 FQGTGA. DNA of the CDR3: TGTGCCAGCAGCTTGGGGGGCGGGGGATCGGCTTTCTTT. It is translated as CASSLGGGGSAFF.

This clonotype was counted a few times. The chain carries TRBV12-3 or TRBV12-4 and TRBJ1-1; unclear D gene. The CDR3 length is 15 residues. V dropped 1 base and J dropped 5 bases, with 14 bases sitting between them. The CDR3 sequence: CASSLVGRLGTEAFF. The DNA for the CDR3 is TGTGCCAGCAGTTTAGTCGGCCGTCTGGGGACTGAAGCTTTCTTT.

The rearrangement joins TRBV5-1 to TRBJ1-2; D unclear. V was shortened by 0 bases and J by 2 bases, with 8 bases between the two germline ends. The CDR3 length is 14 residues. The germline CDR1 and CDR2 sequences are SGHRS and YFSETQ. CDR3 coding DNA: TGCGCCAGCAGCTTGGAGCATTTGAACTATGGCTACACCTTC. It translates to CASSLEHLNYGYTF.

The V gene is TRBV14, the J gene TRBJ2-1; D gene uncertain. The CDR3 runs 15 residues. Per the germline V gene, CDR1 is SGHDN and CDR2 is FVKESK. V was pared by 0 bases and J by 7 bases, with 13 bases between. The CDR3 region has the DNA TGTGCCAGCAGCCAAGATTCAGGCCTTGGGAATGAGCAGTTCTTC. Translation gives CASSQDSGLGNEQFF.

The V and J genes are TRBV6-1 and TRBJ1-2; D is uncertain. The CDR3 runs to 15 residues. Trimming took off 6 bases at V and 0 bases at J, with 14 bases between the two ends. Germline values: CDR1 MNHNS, CDR2 SASEGT. In DNA form, the CDR3 reads TGTGCCAGCAGGCCTGAGTTGTTAGCTAACTATGGCTACACCTTC. Amino acid sequence: CASRPELLANYGYTF.

This clonotype was detected only a few times. The chain recombines TRBV19 with TRBJ2-5, with no clear D. This CDR3 contains 15 residues. Per the germline V gene, CDR1 is LNHDA and CDR2 is SQIVND (reference sequence). Trimming removed 5 bases at V and 5 bases at J, with 18 bases between. CDR3: CASSAPSASGETQYF. In DNA, the CDR3 is TGTGCCAGTAGTGCCCCCAGCGCCTCCGGGGAGACCCAGTACTTC.

The sample holds a few counts of this clonotype. This sequence joins TRBV27 and TRBJ2-6; D call uncertain. V lost 2 bases to trimming and J lost 4 bases, with 15 bases between them. Per germline, CDR1 MNHEY and CDR2 SMNVEV (reference sequence). The CDR3 has 17 residues. In DNA, the CDR3 is TGTGCCAGCAGTTTAGGCACTTCGTCATCGGGGGCCAACGTCCTGACTTTC. Its translation is CASSLGTSSSGANVLTF.

This chain links TRBV20-1 with TRBJ2-7; 7 bases align to TRBD2. The CDR3 covers 14 residues. Germline V gene lookup returns CDR1 DFQATT and CDR2 SNEGSKA (reference sequence). After removal of 0 bases from V and 4 bases from J, the junction contained 6 bases not matched to a gene. Here the CDR3 reads CSARDEGGGYEQYF. The CDR3 DNA reads as TGCAGTGCTAGAGATGAAGGCGGGGGTTACGAGCAGTACTTC.